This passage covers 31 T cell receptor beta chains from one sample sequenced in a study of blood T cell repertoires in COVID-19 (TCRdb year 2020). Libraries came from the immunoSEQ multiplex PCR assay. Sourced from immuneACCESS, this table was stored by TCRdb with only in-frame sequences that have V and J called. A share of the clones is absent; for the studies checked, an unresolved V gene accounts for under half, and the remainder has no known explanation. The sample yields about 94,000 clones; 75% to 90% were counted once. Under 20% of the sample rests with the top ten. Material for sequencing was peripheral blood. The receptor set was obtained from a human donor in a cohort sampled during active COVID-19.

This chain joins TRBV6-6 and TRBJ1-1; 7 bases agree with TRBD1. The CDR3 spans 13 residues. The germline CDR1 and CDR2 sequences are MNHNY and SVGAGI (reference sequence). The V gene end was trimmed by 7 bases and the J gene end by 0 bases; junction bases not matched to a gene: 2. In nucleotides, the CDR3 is TGTGCCAGCAAGGGACAGCTGAACACTGAAGCTTTCTTT. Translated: CASKGQLNTEAFF.

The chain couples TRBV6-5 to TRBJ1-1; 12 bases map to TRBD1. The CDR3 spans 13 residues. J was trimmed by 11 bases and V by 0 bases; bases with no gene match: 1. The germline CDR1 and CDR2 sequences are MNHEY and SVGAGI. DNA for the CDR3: TGTGCCAGCAGTTACTCGGGGACAGGGGGCGCTTTCTTT. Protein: CASSYSGTGGAFF.

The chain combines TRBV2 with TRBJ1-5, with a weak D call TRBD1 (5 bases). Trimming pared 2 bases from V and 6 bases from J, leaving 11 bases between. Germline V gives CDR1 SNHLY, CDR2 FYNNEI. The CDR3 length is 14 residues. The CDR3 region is CASSESRVGQPQHF. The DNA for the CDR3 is TGTGCCAGCAGTGAATCCAGGGTAGGTCAGCCCCAGCATTTT.

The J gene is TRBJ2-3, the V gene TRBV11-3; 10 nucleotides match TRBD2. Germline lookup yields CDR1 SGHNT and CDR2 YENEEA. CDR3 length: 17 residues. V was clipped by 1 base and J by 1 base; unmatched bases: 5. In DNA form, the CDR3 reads TGTGCCAGCAGCTTAGGTCTAGCGGGAGTCGGCACAGATACGCAGTATTTT. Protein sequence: CASSLGLAGVGTDTQYF.

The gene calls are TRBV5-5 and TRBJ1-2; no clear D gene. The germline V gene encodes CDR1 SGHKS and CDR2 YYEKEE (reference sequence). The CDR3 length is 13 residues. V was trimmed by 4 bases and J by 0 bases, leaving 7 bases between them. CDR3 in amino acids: CASSGATNYGYTF. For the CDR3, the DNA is TGTGCCAGCAGCGGAGCCACTAACTATGGCTACACCTTC.

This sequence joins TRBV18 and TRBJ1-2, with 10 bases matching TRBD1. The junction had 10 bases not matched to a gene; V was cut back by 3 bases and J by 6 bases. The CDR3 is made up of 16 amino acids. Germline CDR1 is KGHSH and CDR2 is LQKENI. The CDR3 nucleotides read TGTGCCAGCTCACCGCGGCCAGGGACAGGGGACCATGGCTACACCTTC. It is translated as CASSPRPGTGDHGYTF. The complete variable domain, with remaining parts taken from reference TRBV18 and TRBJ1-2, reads NAGVMQNPRHLVRRRGQEARLRCSPMKGHSHVYWYRQLPEEGLKFMVYLQKENIIDESGMPKERFSAEFPKEGPSILRIQQVVRGDSAAYFCASSPRPGTGDHGYTFGSGTRLTVV.

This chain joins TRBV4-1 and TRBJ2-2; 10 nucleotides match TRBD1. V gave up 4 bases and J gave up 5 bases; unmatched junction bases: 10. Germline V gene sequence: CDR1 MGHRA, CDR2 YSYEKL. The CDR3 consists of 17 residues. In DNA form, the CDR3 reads TGCGCCAGCAGCCTCCCTCCGGGACAGGGGACGACCGGGGAGCTGTTTTTT. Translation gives CASSLPPGQGTTGELFF.

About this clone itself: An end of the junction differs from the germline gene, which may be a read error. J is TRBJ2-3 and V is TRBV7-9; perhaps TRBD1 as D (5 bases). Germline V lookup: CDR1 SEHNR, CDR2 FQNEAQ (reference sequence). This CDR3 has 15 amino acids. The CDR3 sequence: CASGLQGGNTDTQYF. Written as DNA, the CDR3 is TGTGCCAGCGGCTTGCAGGGCGGAAACACAGATACGCAGTATTTT. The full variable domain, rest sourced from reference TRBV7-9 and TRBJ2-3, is DTGVSQNPRHKITKRGQNVTFRCDPISEHNRLYWYRQTLGQGPEFLTYFQNEAQLEKSRLLSDRFSAERPKGSFSTLEIQRTEQGDSAMYLCASGLQGGNTDTQYFGPGTRLTVL.

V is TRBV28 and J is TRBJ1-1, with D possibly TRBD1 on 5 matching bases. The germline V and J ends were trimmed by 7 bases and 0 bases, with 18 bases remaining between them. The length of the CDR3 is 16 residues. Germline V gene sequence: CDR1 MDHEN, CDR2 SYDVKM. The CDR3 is CASISDSHYMNTEAFF. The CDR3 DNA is TGTGCCAGCATTTCCGACAGCCATTACATGAACACTGAAGCTTTCTTT.

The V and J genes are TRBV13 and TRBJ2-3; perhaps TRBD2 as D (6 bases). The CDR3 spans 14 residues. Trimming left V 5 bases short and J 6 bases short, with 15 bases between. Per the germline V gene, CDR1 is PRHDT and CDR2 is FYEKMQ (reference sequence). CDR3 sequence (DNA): TGTGCCAGCAGCCCGGACCGAGGGAGGGATACGCAGTATTTT. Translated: CASSPDRGRDTQYF.

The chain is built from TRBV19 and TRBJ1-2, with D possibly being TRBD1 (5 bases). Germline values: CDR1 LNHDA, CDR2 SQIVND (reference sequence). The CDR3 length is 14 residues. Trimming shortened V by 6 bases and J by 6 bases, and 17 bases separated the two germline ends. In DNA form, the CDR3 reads TGTGCCAGTAGGTTACAGGTTTGGGTCGATGGCTACACCTTC. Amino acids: CASRLQVWVDGYTF.

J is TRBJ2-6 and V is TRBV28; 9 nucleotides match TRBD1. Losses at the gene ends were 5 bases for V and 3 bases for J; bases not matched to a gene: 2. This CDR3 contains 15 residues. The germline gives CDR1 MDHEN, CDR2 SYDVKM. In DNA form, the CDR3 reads TGTGCCAGCAGTCGGACAGGGGTTGGGGCCAACGTCCTGACTTTC. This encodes CASSRTGVGANVLTF.

In nucleotides, the CDR3 is TGTGCCAGCAGTTCCTCTAGCAAAACGCAGTATTTT. It encodes CASSSSSKTQYF. The chain employs TRBV12-3 or TRBV12-4 and TRBJ2-3, with a weak D call TRBD2 (5 bases). Trimming shortened V by 4 bases and J by 9 bases, and 11 bases separated the two germline ends. The CDR3 extends over 12 amino acids.

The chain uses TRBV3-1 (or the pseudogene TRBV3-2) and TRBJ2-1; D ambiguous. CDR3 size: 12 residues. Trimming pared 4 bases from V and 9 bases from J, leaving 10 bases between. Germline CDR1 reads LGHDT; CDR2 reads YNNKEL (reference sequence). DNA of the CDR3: TGTGCCAGCAGCCCACGGGTAGGTGAGCAGTTCTTC. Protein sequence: CASSPRVGEQFF.

CDR3 coding DNA: TGTGCCACCAGCAGATTTAGCGGGAGTGGCACAGATACGCAGTATTTT. This encodes CATSRFSGSGTDTQYF. The V call is TRBV15, the J call TRBJ2-3, with 9 nucleotides matching TRBD2. V dropped 2 bases and J dropped 1; count of bases not matched to a gene: 4. The CDR3 runs 16 residues. Per the germline V gene, CDR1 is LNHNV and CDR2 is YYDKDF (reference sequence).

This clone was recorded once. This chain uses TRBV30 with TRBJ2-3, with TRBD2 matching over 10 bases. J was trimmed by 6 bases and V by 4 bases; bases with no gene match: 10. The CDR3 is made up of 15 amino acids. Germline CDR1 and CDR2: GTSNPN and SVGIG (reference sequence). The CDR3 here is CAWTPLSGRLDTQYF. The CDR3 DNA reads TGTGCCTGGACTCCCCTTAGCGGGAGGCTTGATACGCAGTATTTT. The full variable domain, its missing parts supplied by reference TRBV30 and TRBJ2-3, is SQTIHQWPATLVQPVGSPLSLECTVEGTSNPNLYWYRQAAGRGLQLLFYSVGIGQISSEVPQNLSASRPQDRQFILSSKKLLLSDSGFYLCAWTPLSGRLDTQYFGPGTRLTVL.

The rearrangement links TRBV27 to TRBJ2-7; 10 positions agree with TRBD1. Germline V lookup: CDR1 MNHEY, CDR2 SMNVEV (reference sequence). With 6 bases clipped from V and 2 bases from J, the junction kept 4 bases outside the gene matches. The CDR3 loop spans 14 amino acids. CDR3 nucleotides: TGTGCCAGCAGCCGGACAGGGGGGGCCTACGAGCAGTACTTC. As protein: CASSRTGGAYEQYF.

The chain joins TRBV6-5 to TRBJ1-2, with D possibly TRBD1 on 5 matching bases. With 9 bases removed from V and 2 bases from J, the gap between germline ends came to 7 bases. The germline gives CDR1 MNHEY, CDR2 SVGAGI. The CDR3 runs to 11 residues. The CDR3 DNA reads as TGTGCCAGTGGACAAAACTATGGCTACACCTTC. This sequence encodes CASGQNYGYTF.

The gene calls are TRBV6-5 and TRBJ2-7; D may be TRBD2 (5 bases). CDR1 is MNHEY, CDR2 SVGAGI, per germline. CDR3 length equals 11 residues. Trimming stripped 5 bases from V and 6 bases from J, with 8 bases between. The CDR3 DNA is TGTGCCAGCAGTCGAGGGCGCGAGCAGTACTTC. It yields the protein CASSRGREQYF.

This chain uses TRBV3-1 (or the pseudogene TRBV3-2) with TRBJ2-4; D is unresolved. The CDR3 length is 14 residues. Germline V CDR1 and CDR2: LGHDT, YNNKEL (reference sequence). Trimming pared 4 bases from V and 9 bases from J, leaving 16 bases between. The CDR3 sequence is CASSPRPSEGIQYF. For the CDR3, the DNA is TGTGCCAGCAGCCCGAGGCCCTCCGAAGGCATTCAGTACTTC.

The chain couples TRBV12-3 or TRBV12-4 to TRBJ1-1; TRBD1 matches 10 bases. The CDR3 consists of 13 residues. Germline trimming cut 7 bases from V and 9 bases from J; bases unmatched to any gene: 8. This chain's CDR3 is CASTSTGGLKAFF. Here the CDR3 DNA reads TGTGCCAGCACCTCGACAGGGGGCTTAAAAGCTTTCTTT.

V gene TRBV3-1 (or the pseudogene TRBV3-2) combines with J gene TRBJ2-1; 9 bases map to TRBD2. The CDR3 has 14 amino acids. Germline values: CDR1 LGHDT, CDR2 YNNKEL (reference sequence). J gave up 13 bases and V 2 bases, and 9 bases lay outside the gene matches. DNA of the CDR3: TGTGCCAGCAGCCAACCTGGTAGCGGGGGTGAACAGTTCTTC. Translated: CASSQPGSGGEQFF.

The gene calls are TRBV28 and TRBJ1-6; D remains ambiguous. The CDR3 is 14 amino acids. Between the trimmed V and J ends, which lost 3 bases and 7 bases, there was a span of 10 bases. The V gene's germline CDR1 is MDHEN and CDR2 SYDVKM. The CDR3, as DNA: TGTGCCAGCAGTTTTGAGAGAAACAATTCACCCCTCCACTTT. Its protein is CASSFERNNSPLHF.

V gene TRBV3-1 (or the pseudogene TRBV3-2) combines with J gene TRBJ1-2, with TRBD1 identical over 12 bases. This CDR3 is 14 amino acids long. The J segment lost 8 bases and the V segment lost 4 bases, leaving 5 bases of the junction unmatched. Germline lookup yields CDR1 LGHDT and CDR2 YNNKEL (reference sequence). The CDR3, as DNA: TGTGCCAGCAGCCCGGGACAGGGGGCAGACGGCTACACCTTC. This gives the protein CASSPGQGADGYTF.

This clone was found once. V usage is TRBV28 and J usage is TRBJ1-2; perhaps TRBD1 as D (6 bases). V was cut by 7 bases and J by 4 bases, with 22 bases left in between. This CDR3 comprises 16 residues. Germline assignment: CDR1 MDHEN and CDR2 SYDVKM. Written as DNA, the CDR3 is TGTGCCAGCACCCTAAGGGCACCCGTAGGGGGCTATGGCTACACCTTC. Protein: CASTLRAPVGGYGYTF.

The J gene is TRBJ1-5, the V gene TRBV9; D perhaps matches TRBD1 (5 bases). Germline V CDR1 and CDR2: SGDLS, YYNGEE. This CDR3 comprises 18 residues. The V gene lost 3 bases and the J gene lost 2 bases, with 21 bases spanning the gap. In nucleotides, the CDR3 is TGTGCCAGCAGCGGAAATTGGGGGGAAGGTCATGGCAATCAGCCCCAGCATTTT. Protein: CASSGNWGEGHGNQPQHF.

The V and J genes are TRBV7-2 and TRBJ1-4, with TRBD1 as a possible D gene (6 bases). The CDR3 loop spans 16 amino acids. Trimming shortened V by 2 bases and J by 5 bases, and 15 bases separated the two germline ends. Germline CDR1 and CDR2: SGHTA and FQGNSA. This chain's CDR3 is CASSLFENRVNEKLFF. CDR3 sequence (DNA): TGTGCCAGCAGCTTATTCGAAAACAGGGTAAATGAAAAACTGTTTTTT.

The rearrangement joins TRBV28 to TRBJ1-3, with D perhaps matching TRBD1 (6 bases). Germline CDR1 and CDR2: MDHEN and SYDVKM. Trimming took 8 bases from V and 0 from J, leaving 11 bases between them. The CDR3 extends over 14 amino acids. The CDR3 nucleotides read TGTGCCAGCGTGGGGGGGCTCTCTGGAAACACCATATATTTT. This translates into CASVGGLSGNTIYF.

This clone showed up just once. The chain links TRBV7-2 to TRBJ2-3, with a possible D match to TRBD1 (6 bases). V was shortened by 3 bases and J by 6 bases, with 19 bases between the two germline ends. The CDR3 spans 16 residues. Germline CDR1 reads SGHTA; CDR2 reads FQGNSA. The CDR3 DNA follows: TGTGCCAGCAGCTTCCGACGGGCGCCAGGGGTGGATACGCAGTATTTT. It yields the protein CASSFRRAPGVDTQYF.

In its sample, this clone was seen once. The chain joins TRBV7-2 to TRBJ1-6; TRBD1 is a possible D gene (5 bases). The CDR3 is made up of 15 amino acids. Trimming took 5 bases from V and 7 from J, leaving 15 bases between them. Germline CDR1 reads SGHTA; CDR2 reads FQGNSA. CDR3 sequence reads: CASSPDSVLNSPLHF. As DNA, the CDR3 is TGTGCCAGCAGCCCTGACAGTGTGTTGAATTCACCCCTCCACTTT.

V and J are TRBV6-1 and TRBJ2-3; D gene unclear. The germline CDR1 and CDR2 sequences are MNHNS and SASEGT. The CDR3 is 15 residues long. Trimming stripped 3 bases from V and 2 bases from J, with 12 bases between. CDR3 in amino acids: CASSEAARNTDTQYF. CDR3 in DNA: TGTGCCAGCAGTGAGGCAGCGAGGAACACAGATACGCAGTATTTT.